These T cell receptor beta chains were read from a single sample in a study of blood T cell repertoires in COVID-19. The repertoire was sequenced with immunoSEQ multiplex PCR; TCRdb's copy has only in-frame clones and lacks some. The profile covers around 300,000 clones, with 85% to 90% appearing a single time and approximately 2.5% taken by the ten largest. The source material was PBMCs or T cells enriched from blood (not recorded which). The receptors were gathered from a woman under 30 who had recovered from COVID-19. CDR3s include the opening cysteine and the closing phenylalanine or tryptophan. Fields, in order: D gene, clone size, V gene, J gene, CDR3 DNA, CDR3 protein. The D gene is left open where the match is weak. Size is omitted from some rows. Given values are once, few, many or a class for expanded clones.

TRBD1,-,TRBV18,TRBJ1-2,TGTGCCAGCTCGGCTCCCGGGACAGGGAAGTTGGAAGGCTACACCTTC,CASSAPGTGKLEGYTF
TRBD1,-,TRBV7-9,TRBJ2-7,TGTGCCAGCAGCTTGGGTCCCCCGGGACAGGGGTCCTACGAGCAGTACTTC,CASSLGPPGQGSYEQYF
-,-,TRBV4-2,TRBJ1-1,TGTGCCAGCAGCCAAGTCGAAACAGGGCACACTGAAGCTTTCTTT,CASSQVETGHTEAFF
TRBD1,-,TRBV18,TRBJ2-6,TGTGCCAGCTCACGGGGGGACAGGGCCTACGTCCTGACTTTC,CASSRGDRAYVLTF
-,-,TRBV28,TRBJ2-5,TGTGCCAGCAGTCAGGGACTCGCCGAGACCCAGTACTTC,CASSQGLAETQYF
-,-,TRBV5-1,TRBJ2-7,TGCGCCAGCGCCCCCACCACAGGGCGAGCCTACGAGCAGTACTTC,CASAPTTGRAYEQYF
TRBD1,-,TRBV6-2/TRBV6-3,TRBJ1-2,TGTGCCAGCAGTTACGGAGAGGGGGCGGGTGGCTACACCTTC,CASSYGEGAGGYTF
TRBD2,-,TRBV10-1,TRBJ2-3,TGCGCCACAAAAAACAGACCGGGACTAGATACAGATACGCAGTATTTT,CATKNRPGLDTDTQYF
-,-,TRBV12-3/TRBV12-4,TRBJ1-2,TGTGCCAGCAGTTTATCTGACTATGGCTACACCTTC,CASSLSDYGYTF
-,-,TRBV5-5,TRBJ1-2,TGTGCCAGCAGCTTGGTTTGGGGGGGCGATGGCTACACCTTC,CASSLVWGGDGYTF
TRBD1,-,TRBV28,TRBJ2-1,TGTGCCAGCAGTATTAGGACAGGGGGATTGCGGGGTGAGCAGTTCTTC,CASSIRTGGLRGEQFF
-,-,TRBV28,TRBJ1-5,TGTGCCAGCAGCTTCCCGGGGGGGATTGATCAGCCCCAGCATTTT,CASSFPGGIDQPQHF
TRBD1,-,TRBV2,TRBJ1-2,TGTGCCAGCACGACCGACAGGGAGGAGGATTCATATGGCTACACCTTC,CASTTDREEDSYGYTF
TRBD2,-,TRBV9,TRBJ2-1,TGTGCCAGCAGCGGAGAGGGCGGGGGGGCCTCTTGGGAGCAGTTCTTC,CASSGEGGGASWEQFF
TRBD1,-,TRBV28,TRBJ1-4,TGTGCCAGCAGTTCCCCCGGGACAGAGAATGAAAAACTGTTTTTT,CASSSPGTENEKLFF
-,once,TRBV28,TRBJ1-1,TGTGCCAGCAGTTTCAGGACACGAAACACTGAAGCTTTCTTT,CASSFRTRNTEAFF
-,-,TRBV7-6,TRBJ2-5,TGTGCCAGCAGCTTAAGAATGCCGACTGGTGAGACCCAGTACTTC,CASSLRMPTGETQYF
-,-,TRBV18,TRBJ1-6,TGTGCCAGCTCACCACCTAACAGGGACTCACCCCTCCACTTT,CASSPPNRDSPLHF
TRBD1,-,TRBV3-1/TRBV3-2,TRBJ1-4,TGTGCCAGCAGCCAGCTCGGGACAGCTTGGAAAAAAGAAAAACTGTTTTTT,CASSQLGTAWKKEKLFF
TRBD1,-,TRBV5-8,TRBJ1-4,TGTGCCAGCAGCTTTCGAACAGGGGATAATGAAAAACTGTTTTTT,CASSFRTGDNEKLFF
-,once,TRBV30,TRBJ1-2,TGTGCCTGGAGTGTACGGGGGTCTGGCTATGGCTACACCTTC,CAWSVRGSGYGYTF
TRBD1,-,TRBV28,TRBJ2-7,TGTGCCAGCAGTACAGGGGGCGAAGTGTACGAGCAGTACTTC,CASSTGGEVYEQYF
-,-,TRBV2,TRBJ2-2,TGTGCCAGCCTTCTCCGTCCCCCGAGGTTCGCGAACACCGGGGAGCTGTTTTTT,CASLLRPPRFANTGELFF